These 27 T cell receptor beta chains originate from one sample sequenced in a study of shared clonotypes between healthy human individuals. Some clones are missing from TCRdb's copy, which holds only in-frame ones; the method was immunoSEQ multiplex PCR. The data hold some 1,600,000 clones, with under 99% observed a single time. Sequenced sample: naive CD4+ T cells sorted from blood. Documented subset: CD45RA+ positively selected. These receptors were collected from a man under 40 in good health.

The genes are TRBV4-2 and TRBJ2-7; weak D call: TRBD2 (5 bases). V was pared by 5 bases and J by 3 bases, with 11 bases between. The CDR3 spans 13 residues. CDR1 is LGHNA and CDR2 is YNFKEQ in the germline V gene. Here the CDR3 reads CASSNSGFYEQYF. The CDR3 nucleotides read TGTGCCAGCAGCAACAGCGGTTTCTACGAGCAGTACTTC.

This clone came up once. The rearrangement links TRBV10-3 to TRBJ2-5; D gene ambiguous. Germline CDR1 ENHRY, CDR2 SYGVKD. V was pared by 6 bases and J by 2 bases, with 10 bases between. This CDR3 is 13 amino acids long. CDR3 loop: CAIRPPTQETQYF. DNA for the CDR3: TGTGCCATCAGACCGCCGACACAAGAGACCCAGTACTTC.

This chain uses TRBV5-4 with TRBJ2-2; D is tentatively TRBD1 or TRBD2 (6 bases each). This CDR3 comprises 14 residues. Trimming stripped 3 bases from V and 7 bases from J, with 13 bases between. Looked up from germline, CDR1 is SGHNT and CDR2 is YYREEE (reference sequence). CDR3 DNA sequence: TGTGCCAGCAGCTCGGGACTGGACAGCGGGGAGCTGTTTTTT. Residues: CASSSGLDSGELFF.

V gene TRBV14 combines with J gene TRBJ2-1, with D tentatively TRBD1 or TRBD2 (5 bases each). The germline V gene encodes CDR1 SGHDN and CDR2 FVKESK. The CDR3 has 14 amino acids. Trimming took off 1 base at V and 6 bases at J, with 10 bases between the two ends. The CDR3 is CASSQVPGSNEQFF. The CDR3, as DNA: TGTGCCAGCAGCCAAGTCCCAGGGAGCAATGAGCAGTTCTTC.

This chain connects TRBV9 to TRBJ2-7; 14 bases map to TRBD2. After removal of 3 bases from V and 0 bases from J, the junction contained 8 bases not matched to a gene. This CDR3 spans 18 amino acids. Germline lookup yields CDR1 SGDLS and CDR2 YYNGEE. The CDR3 DNA reads as TGTGCCAGCAGCGCGGGACTAGCGGGAGCAAGACTCTCCTACGAGCAGTACTTC. Its protein product is CASSAGLAGARLSYEQYF.

The chain is built from TRBV4-1 and TRBJ2-7; 9 bases are a match to TRBD2. Germline V CDR1 and CDR2: MGHRA, YSYEKL. J gave up 5 bases and V 5 bases, and 16 bases lay outside the gene matches. This CDR3 region has 17 residues. CDR3 in DNA: TGCGCCAGCAGCACTCAACCGGGACTAGCCCTTCTCCACGAGCAGTACTTC. Residues: CASSTQPGLALLHEQYF.

As concerns this clone: One junction end disagrees with the germline gene, perhaps due to a read error. The chain carries TRBV5-4 and TRBJ2-7; 9 nucleotides align to TRBD2. The CDR3 length is 13 residues. CDR1 SGHNT and CDR2 YYREEE come from the germline V gene (reference sequence). The CDR3 coding sequence is TGTGCCAGCAGCTTGGAGGCTAGCGGGAAGGGGACCTTC. It yields the protein CASSLEASGKGTF.

The chain employs TRBV9 and TRBJ2-1; TRBD1 matches at 9 bases. J lost 7 bases, V lost 3 bases, and 8 bases had no gene match. The CDR3 is 15 amino acids. CDR1 and CDR2 from the germline V gene are SGDLS and YYNGEE. This CDR3 reads CASSGGTGTLNEQFF. The CDR3 region has the DNA TGTGCCAGCAGCGGGGGGACAGGGACATTGAATGAGCAGTTCTTC.

V is TRBV18 and J is TRBJ2-4; no definite D call. V was trimmed by 2 bases and J by 0 bases, leaving 11 bases between them. Per the germline V gene, CDR1 is KGHSH and CDR2 is LQKENI. The CDR3 is 16 residues long. In nucleotides, the CDR3 is TGTGCCAGCTCACCAAAGGCAGGCCTAGCCAAAAACATTCAGTACTTC. Amino acid sequence: CASSPKAGLAKNIQYF.

CDR3 bases: TGTGCCAGTAGTGTCGACAGGGGCGATACCTACGAGCAGTACTTC. Protein: CASSVDRGDTYEQYF. The rearrangement links TRBV19 to TRBJ2-7, with 8 nucleotides matching TRBD1. After removal of 5 bases from V and 2 bases from J, the junction contained 8 bases not matched to a gene. CDR1 LNHDA and CDR2 SQIVND come from the germline V gene (reference sequence). CDR3 size: 15 residues. The full variable domain, with the rest looked up from reference TRBV19 and TRBJ2-7, is DGGITQSPKYLFRKEGQNVTLSCEQNLNHDAMYWYRQDPGQGLRLIYYSQIVNDFQKGDIAEGYSVSREKKESFPLTVTSAQKNPTAFYLCASSVDRGDTYEQYFGPGTRLTVT.

The CDR3 protein is CASSGAGAYEQYF. CDR3 coding DNA: TGCGCCAGCAGCGGGGCGGGGGCCTACGAGCAGTACTTC. This chain uses TRBV5-1 with TRBJ2-7, with 7 bases aligning to TRBD2. Germline V gene data show CDR1 as SGHRS and CDR2 as YFSETQ. The CDR3 extends over 13 amino acids. The junction had 3 bases not matched to a gene; V was cut back by 4 bases and J by 2 bases.

This rearrangement joins TRBV7-6 to TRBJ2-5, with D possibly TRBD2 on 5 matching bases. Trimming removed 5 bases at V and 2 bases at J, with 12 bases between. Per the germline V gene, CDR1 is SGHVS and CDR2 is FNYEAQ. The CDR3 has 14 amino acids. The CDR3 spells CASSPQLGQETQYF. CDR3 nucleotides: TGTGCCAGCAGCCCCCAACTAGGACAAGAGACCCAGTACTTC.

This chain connects TRBV2 to TRBJ2-3; D remains ambiguous. CDR3 size: 14 residues. Germline V gives CDR1 SNHLY, CDR2 FYNNEI. The ends were cut back, 2 bases at V and 2 bases at J, with 8 bases in the middle. CDR3 loop: CASSESRLTDTQYF. As DNA, the CDR3 is TGTGCCAGCAGTGAATCCAGACTCACAGATACGCAGTATTTT.

This clone was found once. This chain joins TRBV7-2 and TRBJ2-2; TRBD1 might be the D (6 bases). The CDR3 spans 15 residues. V was trimmed by 4 bases and J by 4 bases, leaving 13 bases between them. Germline V gene lookup returns CDR1 SGHTA and CDR2 FQGNSA. Written as DNA, the CDR3 is TGTGCCAGCAGCTACAGACAGGATTTCACCGGGGAGCTGTTTTTT. This translates into CASSYRQDFTGELFF.

This chain connects TRBV29-1 to TRBJ2-5; D is perhaps TRBD1 or TRBD2 (6 bases each). Germline V CDR1 and CDR2: SQVTM, ANQGSEA. CDR3 length equals 13 residues. With 4 bases removed from V and 5 bases from J, the gap between germline ends came to 14 bases. The CDR3 loop reads CSVVGGGRETQYF. In nucleotides, the CDR3 is TGCAGCGTTGTAGGAGGGGGTCGGGAGACCCAGTACTTC.

In the case of this clone: The sample holds other DNA sequences that translate to the same CDR3. The V and J genes are TRBV18 and TRBJ2-1; 12 bases match TRBD2. Trimming took 3 bases from V and 4 from J; bases not matched to a gene: 4. Germline V gene sequence: CDR1 KGHSH, CDR2 LQKENI. The CDR3 loop spans 16 amino acids. CDR3 amino acids: CASSPPTSGSYNEQFF. In DNA form, the CDR3 reads TGTGCCAGCTCACCTCCGACTAGCGGGAGTTACAATGAGCAGTTCTTC.

The rearrangement joins TRBV5-4 to TRBJ2-2, with 11 positions matching TRBD2. The CDR3 is made up of 15 amino acids. Unmatched junction bases numbered 4, after V lost 4 bases and J lost 5 bases. Germline lookup yields CDR1 SGHNT and CDR2 YYREEE (reference sequence). The CDR3 DNA is TGTGCCAGCAGCCGTGCTAGCGGGAGGACCGGGGAGCTGTTTTTT. It is translated as CASSRASGRTGELFF.

The J gene is TRBJ2-3, the V gene TRBV2; no clear D. This CDR3 spans 11 amino acids. V dropped 8 bases and J dropped 5 bases, with 8 bases sitting between them. Germline loops: CDR1 SNHLY, CDR2 FYNNEI. The CDR3 DNA reads as TGTGCCAGCCGACAAGAAGATACGCAGTATTTT. Encoded protein: CASRQEDTQYF.

The chain employs TRBV5-1 and TRBJ2-5; D is ambiguous. The V gene's germline CDR1 is SGHRS and CDR2 YFSETQ. V was shortened by 0 bases and J by 3 bases, with 6 bases between the two germline ends. The CDR3 loop spans 13 amino acids. CDR3 sequence reads: CASSLDPEETQYF. CDR3 in DNA: TGCGCCAGCAGCTTGGACCCCGAAGAGACCCAGTACTTC. Full variable domain (outside the CDR3, taken from reference TRBV5-1 and TRBJ2-5): KAGVTQTPRYLIKTRGQQVTLSCSPISGHRSVSWYQQTPGQGLQFLFEYFSETQRNKGNFPGRFSGRQFSNSRSEMNVSTLELGDSALYLCASSLDPEETQYFGPGTRLLVL.

The CDR3, as DNA: TGTGCCAGCAGTTACGGTGGAGTGGATGAAAAACTGTTTTTT. Amino acids: CASSYGGVDEKLFF. The chain joins TRBV6-5 to TRBJ1-4, with unresolved D. The V gene lost 2 bases and the J gene lost 6 bases, with 10 bases spanning the gap. CDR1 and CDR2 (germline): MNHEY, SVGAGI. The CDR3 is made up of 14 amino acids.

The V call is TRBV28, the J call TRBJ2-5, with D tentatively TRBD1 or TRBD2 (5 bases each). CDR3 size: 13 residues. Germline V gene data show CDR1 as MDHEN and CDR2 as SYDVKM. Deletions cut 7 bases from V and 1 base from J, with 10 bases between. The CDR3 here is CASTPGTQETQYF. CDR3 sequence (DNA): TGTGCCAGCACCCCCGGGACCCAAGAGACCCAGTACTTC.

This sequence joins TRBV28 and TRBJ2-7; D remains unclear. The CDR3 loop spans 14 amino acids. Germline assignment: CDR1 MDHEN and CDR2 SYDVKM. The V gene lost 7 bases and the J gene lost 4 bases, with 17 bases spanning the gap. CDR3 region: CASIGRSRAYEQYF. CDR3 sequence (DNA): TGTGCCAGCATCGGTAGGTCAAGGGCTTACGAGCAGTACTTC.

The chain is built from TRBV5-1 and TRBJ2-7; D not certain. CDR3 length: 14 residues. The germline V and J ends were trimmed by 9 bases and 1 base, with 17 bases remaining between them. Germline CDR1 and CDR2: SGHRS and YFSETQ. The CDR3 sequence is CATARSKESYEQYF. CDR3 in DNA: TGCGCCACTGCTAGGTCGAAAGAGTCCTACGAGCAGTACTTC.

This clone has a single count. The V and J genes are TRBV5-4 and TRBJ2-2; D unresolved. Germline lookup yields CDR1 SGHNT and CDR2 YYREEE (reference sequence). The length of the CDR3 is 16 residues. The ends were cut back, 7 bases at V and 0 bases at J, with 16 bases in the middle. This CDR3 reads CASRTAYRTNTGELFF. DNA of the CDR3: TGTGCCAGCCGGACCGCATATCGGACGAACACCGGGGAGCTGTTTTTT.

V and J are TRBV5-4 and TRBJ2-1; D is perhaps TRBD2 (5 bases). CDR1 SGHNT and CDR2 YYREEE come from the germline V gene (reference sequence). This CDR3 has 15 residues. Trimming left V 4 bases short and J 3 bases short, with 14 bases between. The DNA for the CDR3 is TGTGCCAGCAGCGGTGGACTCGAACTCTACAATGAGCAGTTCTTC. This encodes CASSGGLELYNEQFF.

The rearrangement joins TRBV5-1 to TRBJ2-1; maybe TRBD1 (5 bases). Germline V gene sequence: CDR1 SGHRS, CDR2 YFSETQ. The V and J ends lost 4 bases and 0 bases respectively, with 17 bases between them. This CDR3 contains 17 residues. The CDR3 reads CASSEPGQAYSYNEQFF. The CDR3 DNA follows: TGCGCCAGCAGCGAACCAGGGCAGGCGTACTCCTACAATGAGCAGTTCTTC.

The genes are TRBV15 and TRBJ1-1, with TRBD1 identical over 11 bases. The CDR3 runs to 21 residues. The V segment lost 3 bases and the J segment 7 bases; nucleotides outside the gene matches: 25. CDR1 is LNHNV and CDR2 is YYDKDF in the germline V gene (reference sequence). The CDR3 DNA reads as TGTGCCACCAGCAGTACCGGGGGCCCGTGGACAGGGGGCGGAGTGGATGGTGAAGCTTTCTTT. Encoded protein: CATSSTGGPWTGGGVDGEAFF.